This is a list of T cell receptor beta chains from one sample in a study of CD8+ T cells in alopecia areata. Generated by immunoSEQ multiplex PCR, the TCRdb table keeps only in-frame clones and is missing some. Of 170,000 or so clones in the sample, 53% were seen once. This material consisted of CD8+ T cells sorted from blood, taken at week 24, from a patient treated with tofacitinib. Receptor source: a human donor with alopecia areata. Each CDR3 is given with its conserved first and last residue. The size of a clone is reported for some rows only, either as once, few or many, or as a class for expanded clones.

TRBJ2-7	TRBV27	.	CASTPGWSYEQYF
TRBJ1-5	TRBV29-1	few	CSARTGGNQPQHF
TRBJ2-3	TRBV7-9	.	CASSLAGTGATDTQYF
TRBJ1-6	TRBV2	few	CASSDGSPLHF
TRBJ1-4	TRBV29-1	few	CSVGQGGEKLFF
TRBJ1-5	TRBV6-5	.	CASSYARGSQPQHF
TRBJ1-1	TRBV25-1	.	CASSGGSTEAFF
TRBJ2-7	TRBV11-2	.	CASSHRTGGTYEQYF
TRBJ2-7	TRBV11-2	many	CASSLAGGQSYEQYF
TRBJ1-2	TRBV4-3	once	CASSQTRDRAGYTF
TRBJ2-1	TRBV30	.	CAWSVGVYNEQFF
TRBJ1-1	TRBV29-1	.	CSVDPGTGSTEAFF
TRBJ2-7	TRBV11-2	few	CASSLGQGNEQYF
TRBJ2-2	TRBV7-9	few	CASSVSGELFF
TRBJ2-7	TRBV29-1	.	CSVFSGDDYEQYF
TRBJ1-3	TRBV2	.	CASIGTDSTTGNTIYF
TRBJ1-2	TRBV4-3	.	CASSQAFGGGYDGYTF
TRBJ2-1	TRBV9	.	CASSGDRGRGNEQFF
TRBJ1-5	TRBV4-3	.	CASSQDRDDSQPQHF
TRBJ2-3	TRBV5-1	.	CASSLGDTQYF
TRBJ1-4	TRBV13	few	CASSLAGQPNEKLFF
TRBJ2-7	TRBV7-8	.	CASSSSGSSYEQYF
TRBJ1-2	TRBV6-1	.	CASSVGTDGRPYGYTF
TRBJ1-4	TRBV6-1	.	CASSEALSHEKLFF
TRBJ2-2	TRBV13	.	CATEELAGGNTGELFF
TRBJ1-3	TRBV7-8	.	CASSLAGANTIYF
TRBJ1-2	TRBV9	few	CASSVGVRDREMYGYTF
TRBJ2-4	TRBV7-9	few	CASTLGGSKNIQYF
TRBJ2-2	TRBV27	.	CASLPGQVNTGELFF
TRBJ2-5	TRBV6-6	.	CASSQRGQETQYF
TRBJ2-2	TRBV30	.	CAWSVRGVGGELFF
TRBJ2-5	TRBV7-6	.	CASSPASGGASGETQYF
TRBJ2-5	TRBV7-2	.	CASSLGGAAETQYF